The source of this T cell receptor beta chain is a study of T cells in Graves' hyperthyroidism and ophthalmopathy. Amplification of TCR beta CDR3 regions was performed using RNA transcripts as template. With the HTBI primer set, the TCR CDR3 went through a first round of RT-PCR. TCRdb re-analysed the multiplex PCR reads in MiXCR, keeping a single row per CDR3 protein. The table shows around 500,000 distinct CDR3 sequences, with about 22% occurring only once. This clonotype has a count of ten or more. V shed 3 bases and J shed 2 bases, with 8 bases lying between them. CDR3 length: 13 amino acids. Germline loops: CDR1 SGHTA, CDR2 FQGNSA.

The sequence was obtained from a woman in her 70s with Graves' ophthalmopathy. The chain couples TRBV7-2 to TRBJ2-7; D call uncertain. Sequencing used blood. The CDR3 protein is CASSFLFTYEQYF. Written as DNA, the CDR3 is TGTGCCAGCAGCTTTCTCTTTACCTACGAGCAGTACTTC.